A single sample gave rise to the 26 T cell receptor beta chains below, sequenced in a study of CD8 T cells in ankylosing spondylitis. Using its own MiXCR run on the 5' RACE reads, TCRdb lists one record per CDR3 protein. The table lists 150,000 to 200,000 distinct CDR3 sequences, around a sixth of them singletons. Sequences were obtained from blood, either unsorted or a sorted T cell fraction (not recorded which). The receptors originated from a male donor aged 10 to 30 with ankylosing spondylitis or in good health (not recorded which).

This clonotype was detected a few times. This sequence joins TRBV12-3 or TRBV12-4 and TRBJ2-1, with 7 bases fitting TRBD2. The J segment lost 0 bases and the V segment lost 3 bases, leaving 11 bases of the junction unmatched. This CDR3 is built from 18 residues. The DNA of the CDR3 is TGTGCCAGCAGTTTCCCCTCGTGGCGGGGGAGCTCCTACAATGAGCAGTTCTTC. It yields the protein CASSFPSWRGSSYNEQFF.

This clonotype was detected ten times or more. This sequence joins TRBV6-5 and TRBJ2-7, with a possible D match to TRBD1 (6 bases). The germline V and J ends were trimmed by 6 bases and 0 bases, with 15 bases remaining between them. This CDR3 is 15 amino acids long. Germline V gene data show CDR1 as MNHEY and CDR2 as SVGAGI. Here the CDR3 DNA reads TGTGCCAGCAGACCCTTTGGACAGAGCTCCTACGAGCAGTACTTC. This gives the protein CASRPFGQSSYEQYF.

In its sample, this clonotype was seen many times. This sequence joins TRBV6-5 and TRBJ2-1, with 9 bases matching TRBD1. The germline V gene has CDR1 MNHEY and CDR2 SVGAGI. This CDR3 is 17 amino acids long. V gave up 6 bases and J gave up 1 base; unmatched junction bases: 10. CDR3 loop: CASSRSTGTGSYNEQFF. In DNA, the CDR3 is TGTGCCAGCAGCCGCTCTACCGGGACAGGGTCCTACAATGAGCAGTTCTTC.

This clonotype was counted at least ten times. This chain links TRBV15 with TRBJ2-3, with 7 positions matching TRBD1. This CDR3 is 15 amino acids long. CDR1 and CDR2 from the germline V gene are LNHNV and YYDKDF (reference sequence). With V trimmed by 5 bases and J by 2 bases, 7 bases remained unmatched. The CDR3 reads CATSPRDSFTDTQYF. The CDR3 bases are TGTGCCACCAGCCCCCGGGACAGCTTCACAGATACGCAGTATTTT.

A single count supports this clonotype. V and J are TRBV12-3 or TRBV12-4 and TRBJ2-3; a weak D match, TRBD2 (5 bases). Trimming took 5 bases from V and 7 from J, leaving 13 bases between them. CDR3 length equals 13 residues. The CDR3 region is CASSHTAENTQYF. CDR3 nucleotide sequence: TGTGCCAGCAGTCACACAGCGGAGAATACGCAGTATTTT.

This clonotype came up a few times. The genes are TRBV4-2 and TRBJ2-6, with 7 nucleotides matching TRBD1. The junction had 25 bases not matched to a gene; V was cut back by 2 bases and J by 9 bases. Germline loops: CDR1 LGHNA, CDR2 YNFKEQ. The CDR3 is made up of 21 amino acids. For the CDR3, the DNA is TGTGCCAGCAGCCAACTCAGCCACGACAGGGCCGCTTCACTCTGGGTCAACGTCCTGACTTTC. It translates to CASSQLSHDRAASLWVNVLTF.

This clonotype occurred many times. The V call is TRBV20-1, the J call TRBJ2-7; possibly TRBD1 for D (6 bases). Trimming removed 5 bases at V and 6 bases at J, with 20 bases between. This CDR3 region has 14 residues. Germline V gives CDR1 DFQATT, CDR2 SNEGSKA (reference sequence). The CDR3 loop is CSAPPGTLKSEQYF. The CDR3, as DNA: TGCAGTGCTCCACCCGGGACATTAAAGAGCGAGCAGTACTTC.

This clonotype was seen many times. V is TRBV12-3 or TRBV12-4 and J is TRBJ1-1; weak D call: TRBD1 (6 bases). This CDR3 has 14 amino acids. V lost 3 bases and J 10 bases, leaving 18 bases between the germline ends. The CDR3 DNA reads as TGTGCCAGCAGTTTGGGGGGCCCAAGCTCGGGAGCTTTCTTT. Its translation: CASSLGGPSSGAFF.

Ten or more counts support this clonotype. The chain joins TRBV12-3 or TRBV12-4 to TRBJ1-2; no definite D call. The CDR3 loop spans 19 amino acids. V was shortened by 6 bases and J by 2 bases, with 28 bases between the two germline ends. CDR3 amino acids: CASRPRPISPFPGNYGYTF. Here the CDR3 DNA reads TGTGCCAGCAGGCCCCGTCCAATTTCTCCTTTTCCGGGCAACTATGGCTACACCTTC.

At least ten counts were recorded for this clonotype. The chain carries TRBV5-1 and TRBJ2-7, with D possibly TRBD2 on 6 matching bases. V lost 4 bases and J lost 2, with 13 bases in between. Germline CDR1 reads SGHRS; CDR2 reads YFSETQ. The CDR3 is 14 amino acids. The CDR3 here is CASSGNSGPYEQYF. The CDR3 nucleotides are TGCGCCAGCAGCGGGAATAGCGGCCCCTACGAGCAGTACTTC.

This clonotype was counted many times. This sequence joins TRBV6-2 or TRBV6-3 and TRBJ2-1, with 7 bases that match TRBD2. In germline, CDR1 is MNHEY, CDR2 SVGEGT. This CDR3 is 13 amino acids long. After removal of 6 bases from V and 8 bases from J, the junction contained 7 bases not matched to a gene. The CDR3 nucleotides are TGTGCCAGCAGCAGACTAGCTCTTGATGAGCAGTTCTTC. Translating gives CASSRLALDEQFF.

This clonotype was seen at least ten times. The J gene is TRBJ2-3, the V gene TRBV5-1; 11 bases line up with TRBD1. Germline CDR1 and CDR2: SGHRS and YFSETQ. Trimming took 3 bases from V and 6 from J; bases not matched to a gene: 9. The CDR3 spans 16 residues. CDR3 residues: CASSSLGQGASDTQYF. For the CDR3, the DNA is TGCGCCAGCAGCTCCCTTGGACAGGGGGCGTCGGATACGCAGTATTTT.

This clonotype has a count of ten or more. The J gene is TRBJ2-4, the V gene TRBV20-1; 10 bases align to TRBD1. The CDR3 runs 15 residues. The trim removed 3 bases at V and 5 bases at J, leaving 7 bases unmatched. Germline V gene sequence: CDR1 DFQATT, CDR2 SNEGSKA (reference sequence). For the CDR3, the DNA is TGCAGTGCTAGCTCTCTGGGGACAGGGGAAAACATTCAGTACTTC. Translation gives CSASSLGTGENIQYF.

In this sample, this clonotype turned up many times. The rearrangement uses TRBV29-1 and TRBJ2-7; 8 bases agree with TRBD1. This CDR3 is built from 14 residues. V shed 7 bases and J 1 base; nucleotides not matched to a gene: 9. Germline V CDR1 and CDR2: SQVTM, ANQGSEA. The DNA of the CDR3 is TGCAGCGCAACAGACAGGGGAGGTTCCTACGAGCAGTACGTC. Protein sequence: CSATDRGGSYEQYV.

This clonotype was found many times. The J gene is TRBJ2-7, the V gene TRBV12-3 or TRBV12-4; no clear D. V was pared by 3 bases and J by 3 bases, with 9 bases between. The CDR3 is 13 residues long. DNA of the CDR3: TGTGCCAGCAGTTTTTCGCTTTTCTACGAGCAGTACGTC. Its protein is CASSFSLFYEQYV.

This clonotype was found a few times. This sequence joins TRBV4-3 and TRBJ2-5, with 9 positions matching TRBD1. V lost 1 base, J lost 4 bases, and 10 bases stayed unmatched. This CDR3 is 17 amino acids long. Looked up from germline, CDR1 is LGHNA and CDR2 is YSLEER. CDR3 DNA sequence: TGCGCCAGCAGCCAAGGAGATGAAGGGACAGGGCGAGAGACCCAGTACTTC. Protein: CASSQGDEGTGRETQYF.

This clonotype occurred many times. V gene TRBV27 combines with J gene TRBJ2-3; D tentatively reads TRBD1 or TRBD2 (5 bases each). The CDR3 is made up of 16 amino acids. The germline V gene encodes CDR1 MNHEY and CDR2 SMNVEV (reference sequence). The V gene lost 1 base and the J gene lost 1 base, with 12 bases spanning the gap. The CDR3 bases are TGTGCCAGCAGTTTATGGGACGGAAGGGGCACAGATACGCAGTATTTT. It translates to CASSLWDGRGTDTQYF.

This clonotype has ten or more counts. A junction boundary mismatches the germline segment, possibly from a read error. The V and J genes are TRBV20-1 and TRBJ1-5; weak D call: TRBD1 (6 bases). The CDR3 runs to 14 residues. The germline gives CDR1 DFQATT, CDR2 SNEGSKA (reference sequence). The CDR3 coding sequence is TGCAGTGCCAGAGGTTGGGGGCACAATCAGCCCCAGCATTTT. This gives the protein CSARGWGHNQPQHF.

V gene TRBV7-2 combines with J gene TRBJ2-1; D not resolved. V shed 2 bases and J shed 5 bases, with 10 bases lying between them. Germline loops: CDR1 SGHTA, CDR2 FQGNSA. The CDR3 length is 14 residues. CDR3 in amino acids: CASSLRLGNNEQFF. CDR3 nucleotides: TGTGCCAGCAGCTTAAGACTGGGAAACAATGAGCAGTTCTTC.

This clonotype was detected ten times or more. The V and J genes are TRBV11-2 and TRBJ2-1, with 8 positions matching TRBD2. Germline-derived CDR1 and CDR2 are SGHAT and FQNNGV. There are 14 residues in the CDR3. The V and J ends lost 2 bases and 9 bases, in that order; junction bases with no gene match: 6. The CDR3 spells CASSLTGGPGEQFF. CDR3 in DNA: TGTGCCAGCAGCTTAACGGGAGGGCCCGGTGAGCAGTTCTTC.

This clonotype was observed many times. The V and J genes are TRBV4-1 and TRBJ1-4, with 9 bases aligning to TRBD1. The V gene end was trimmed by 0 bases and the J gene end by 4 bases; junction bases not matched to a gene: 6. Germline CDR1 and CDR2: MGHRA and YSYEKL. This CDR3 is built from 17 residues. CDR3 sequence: CASSQEEPGQGNEKLFF. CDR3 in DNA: TGCGCCAGCAGCCAAGAAGAACCGGGACAGGGTAATGAAAAACTGTTTTTT.

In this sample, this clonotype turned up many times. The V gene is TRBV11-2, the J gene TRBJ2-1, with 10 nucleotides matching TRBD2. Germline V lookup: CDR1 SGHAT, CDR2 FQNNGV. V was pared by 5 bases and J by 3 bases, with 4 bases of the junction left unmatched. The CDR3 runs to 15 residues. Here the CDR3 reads CASSALAGVYNEQFF. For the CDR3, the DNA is TGTGCCAGCAGCGCCCTAGCGGGAGTCTACAATGAGCAGTTCTTC. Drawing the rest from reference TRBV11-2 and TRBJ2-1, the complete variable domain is EAGVAQSPRYKIIEKRQSVAFWCNPISGHATLYWYQQILGQGPKLLIQFQNNGVVDDSQLPKDRFSAERLKGVDSTLKIQPAKLEDSAVYLCASSALAGVYNEQFFGPGTRLTVL.

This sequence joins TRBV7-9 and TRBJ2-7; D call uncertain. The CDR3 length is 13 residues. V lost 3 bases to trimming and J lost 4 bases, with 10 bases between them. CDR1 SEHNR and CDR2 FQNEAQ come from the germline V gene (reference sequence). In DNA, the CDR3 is TGTGCCAGCAGCTTTGGAGACTGGTACGAGCAGTACTTC. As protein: CASSFGDWYEQYF.

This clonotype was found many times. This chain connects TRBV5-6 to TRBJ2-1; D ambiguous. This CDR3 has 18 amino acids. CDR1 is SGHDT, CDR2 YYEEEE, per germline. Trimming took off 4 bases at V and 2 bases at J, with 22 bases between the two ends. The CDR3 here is CASSPTPRWRSPYNEQFF. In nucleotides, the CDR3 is TGTGCCAGCAGCCCAACCCCTCGATGGCGGTCCCCCTACAATGAGCAGTTCTTC.

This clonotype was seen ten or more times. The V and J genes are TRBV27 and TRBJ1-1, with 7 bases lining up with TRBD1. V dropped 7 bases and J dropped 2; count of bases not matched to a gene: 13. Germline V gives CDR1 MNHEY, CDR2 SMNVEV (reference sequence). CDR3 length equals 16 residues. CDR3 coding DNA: TGTGCCAGCAACATCCCGGAGGGACAGATAAACACTGAAGCTTTCTTT. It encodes CASNIPEGQINTEAFF.

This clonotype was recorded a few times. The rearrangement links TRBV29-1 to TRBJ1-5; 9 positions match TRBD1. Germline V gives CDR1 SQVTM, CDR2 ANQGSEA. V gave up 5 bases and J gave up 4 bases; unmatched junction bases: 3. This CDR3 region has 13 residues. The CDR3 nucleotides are TGCAGCGTTCTGGACAGGGGAAATCAGCCCCAGCATTTT. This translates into CSVLDRGNQPQHF.